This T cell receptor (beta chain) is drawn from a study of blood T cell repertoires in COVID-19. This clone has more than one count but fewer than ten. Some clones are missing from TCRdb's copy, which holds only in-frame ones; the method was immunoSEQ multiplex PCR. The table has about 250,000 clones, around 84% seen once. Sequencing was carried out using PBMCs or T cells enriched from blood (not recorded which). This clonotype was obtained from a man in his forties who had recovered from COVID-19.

CDR3 protein: CASSQDETGSGNTIYF. In DNA, the CDR3 is TGCGCCAGCAGCCAGGACGAGACAGGGTCGGGAAACACCATATATTTT. The V call is TRBV4-3, the J call TRBJ1-3; 7 bases are shared with TRBD1. Trimming at V came to 3 bases and at J to 4 bases, leaving 9 bases not matched to a gene. CDR1 is LGHNA and CDR2 is YSLEER in the germline V gene. The CDR3 runs 16 residues.